The next 14 T cell receptor beta chains were all read from a single sample in a study of Graves' ophthalmopathy and Graves' hyperthyroidism. The TCR beta CDR3 regions underwent amplification from RNA transcripts. Second-round multiplex PCR came after first-round RT-PCR with HTBI primers. TCRdb analysed the multiplex PCR reads with MiXCR anew, one entry per CDR3 protein. Among roughly 350,000 distinct CDR3 sequences listed, 15% to 20% were seen once. Sequencing was carried out using peripheral blood. The receptors here all came from an adult woman with stable Graves' hyperthyroidism.

This clonotype was seen ten or more times. This sequence joins TRBV6-5 and TRBJ1-5; D is undetermined. Trimming pared 1 base from V and 5 bases from J, leaving 12 bases between. This CDR3 comprises 15 residues. Germline-derived CDR1 and CDR2 are MNHEY and SVGAGI. The CDR3 reads CASSYLSAQDQPQHF. The CDR3 DNA is TGTGCCAGCAGTTACTTAAGTGCCCAAGATCAGCCCCAGCATTTT.

This clonotype was observed many times. The chain is built from TRBV28 and TRBJ1-1, with D possibly matching TRBD1 (6 bases). Germline CDR1 reads MDHEN; CDR2 reads SYDVKM. The CDR3 sequence is 12 residues long. Trimming took off 5 bases at V and 8 bases at J, with 12 bases between the two ends. The chain's CDR3 is CASSRQGLEAFF. The CDR3 DNA reads TGTGCCAGCAGTAGGCAGGGGCTAGAAGCTTTCTTT.

This clonotype has ten or more counts. CDR3: CSVAQGYGYTF. As DNA, the CDR3 is TGCAGCGTTGCCCAGGGTTATGGCTACACCTTC. The chain uses TRBV29-1 and TRBJ1-2; D perhaps matches TRBD1 (5 bases). Germline V gives CDR1 SQVTM, CDR2 ANQGSEA. This CDR3 has 11 amino acids. V lost 4 bases, J lost 5 bases, and 8 bases lay in between.

J is TRBJ1-2 and V is TRBV2, with D perhaps matching TRBD1 (5 bases). Germline CDR1 reads SNHLY; CDR2 reads FYNNEI. The CDR3 loop spans 13 amino acids. Trimming stripped 4 bases from V and 6 bases from J, with 12 bases between. The CDR3: CASSVVRVDGYTF. Written as DNA, the CDR3 is TGTGCCAGCAGTGTGGTCAGGGTGGATGGCTACACCTTC.

In its sample, this clonotype was seen many times. The V and J genes are TRBV7-2 and TRBJ2-7; weak D call: TRBD2 (5 bases). Germline V CDR1 and CDR2: SGHTA, FQGNSA. Deletions cut 8 bases from V and 5 bases from J, with 13 bases between. The length of the CDR3 is 12 residues. The CDR3 spells CASSGGGHEQYF. In DNA, the CDR3 is TGTGCCAGCTCGGGCGGAGGCCACGAGCAGTACTTC.

This clonotype came up many times. The genes are TRBV28 and TRBJ1-1, with no clear D. Germline V CDR1 and CDR2: MDHEN, SYDVKM. The CDR3 has 14 amino acids. Deletions cut 3 bases from V and 3 bases from J, with 11 bases between. For the CDR3, the DNA is TGTGCCAGCAGTTTGTTTCGGGGTGACACTGAAGCTTTCTTT. This codes for CASSLFRGDTEAFF.

Remarks on this clonotype: This may stem from a read error, because a much larger clone lies one nucleotide away. Because it lacks the conserved phenylalanine or tryptophan at the end, this CDR3 is likely a read error. V usage is TRBV11-2 and J usage is TRBJ1-2, with D possibly being TRBD1 (5 bases). The germline V gene encodes CDR1 SGHAT and CDR2 FQNNGV. The length of the CDR3 is 12 residues. Trimming removed 3 bases at V and 10 bases at J, with 12 bases between. CDR3 region: CASSFGTVDYTV. CDR3 nucleotide sequence: TGTGCCAGCAGCTTCGGGACGGTCGACTACACCGTC.

This chain links TRBV11-2 with TRBJ1-2; D gene ambiguous. The V end was cut by 5 bases, the J end by 3 bases, with 19 bases between. Germline assignment: CDR1 SGHAT and CDR2 FQNNGV. CDR3 length: 16 residues. In nucleotides, the CDR3 is TGTGCCAGCAGCGGTACCGTCCTCGGATCACACTATGGCTACACCTTC. It specifies CASSGTVLGSHYGYTF.

This clonotype has a count of ten or more. The chain is built from TRBV6-5 and TRBJ2-5; D is unresolved. Trimming cost V 4 bases and J 1 base, with 7 bases left between them. CDR1 and CDR2 (germline): MNHEY, SVGAGI. The CDR3 is 13 residues long. The CDR3 protein is CASSFNGQETQYF. The CDR3 nucleotides read TGTGCCAGCAGTTTTAACGGCCAAGAGACCCAGTACTTC.

This clonotype was picked up many times. This sequence joins TRBV10-1 and TRBJ2-5; 9 bases are shared with TRBD2. The CDR3 runs 15 residues. The germline gives CDR1 WNHNN, CDR2 SYGVQD (reference sequence). V shed 0 bases and J 2 bases; nucleotides not matched to a gene: 1. The CDR3 nucleotides are TGCGCCAGCAGTGAGTCCACTAGCGGGCAAGAGACCCAGTACTTC. It translates to CASSESTSGQETQYF.

The CDR3 DNA sequence: TGTGCCAGTAGTTTACAGGGGGCGAGGAATCAGCCCCAGCATTTT. It encodes CASSLQGARNQPQHF. The J gene is TRBJ1-5, the V gene TRBV19; the match to TRBD1 covers 9 bases. CDR3 size: 15 residues. J lost 4 bases, V lost 5 bases, and 6 bases had no gene match. The germline gives CDR1 LNHDA, CDR2 SQIVND (reference sequence).

This clonotype came up many times. The J gene is TRBJ1-5, the V gene TRBV25-1; D possibly corresponds to TRBD1 (5 bases). This CDR3 spans 13 amino acids. From germline, CDR1 is MGHDK and CDR2 SYGVNS. V dropped 6 bases and J dropped 2 bases, with 8 bases sitting between them. The CDR3 DNA reads TGTGCCAGCAGAGGGGTGGGCAATCAGCCCCAGCATTTT. This encodes CASRGVGNQPQHF.

The sample holds many counts of this clonotype. The rearrangement links TRBV7-3 to TRBJ2-2; D unclear. The V end was cut by 4 bases, the J end by 6 bases, with 9 bases between. Germline V gene lookup returns CDR1 SGHTA and CDR2 FQGTGA. The CDR3 sequence is 13 residues long. The CDR3 region is CASSSGIAGELFF. DNA for the CDR3: TGTGCCAGCAGCTCCGGAATAGCCGGGGAGCTGTTTTTT.

Many counts were recorded for this clonotype. This chain uses TRBV10-3 with TRBJ1-1; no clear D. In germline, CDR1 is ENHRY, CDR2 SYGVKD. V lost 1 base to trimming and J lost 1 base, with 10 bases between them. CDR3 length equals 15 residues. This chain's CDR3 is CAISEYVQQNTEAFF. In DNA, the CDR3 is TGTGCCATCAGTGAGTATGTACAGCAGAACACTGAAGCTTTCTTT.